These 14 T cell receptor beta chains were sequenced from one sample in a study of T cells of healthy individuals listed by TCRdb under 2018. The library was built by means of 5' RACE. The run used an Illumina MiSeq. Starting from the raw public reads, TCRdb applied fastp trimming at Q25, assembled clones with MiXCR and retained in-frame beta chains. Every distinct CDR3 protein forms one entry, paired with its most common genes and DNA. Recorded for this sample are around 63,000 distinct CDR3 sequences; around 15% of them occurred a single time. The ten largest clones take up approximately 4.8% of the sample. These TCRs come from a human donor in good health.

This clonotype was seen ten or more times. Here the CDR3 DNA reads TGTGCCAGCAGTGGCCTTAGCGGGAGGGGGGAAGAGACCCAGTACTTC. Amino acid sequence: CASSGLSGRGEETQYF. The chain links TRBV25-1 to TRBJ2-5; TRBD2 matches 11 bases. Germline values: CDR1 MGHDK, CDR2 SYGVNS. The CDR3 is 16 residues long. After removal of 4 bases from V and 3 bases from J, the junction contained 7 bases not matched to a gene.

This clonotype was recorded many times. This chain links TRBV27 with TRBJ2-1; maybe TRBD2 (5 bases). The CDR3 loop spans 14 amino acids. The V gene's germline CDR1 is MNHEY and CDR2 SMNVEV (reference sequence). V dropped 2 bases and J dropped 11 bases, with 16 bases sitting between them. Here the CDR3 reads CASSLTGLSGQQFF. The CDR3 DNA follows: TGTGCCAGCAGTTTAACCGGACTTTCAGGACAGCAGTTCTTC.

The gene calls are TRBV10-1 and TRBJ2-7, with D perhaps matching TRBD1 (6 bases). The CDR3 is 11 residues long. V was cut by 3 bases and J by 6 bases, with 6 bases left in between. CDR1 is WNHNN, CDR2 SYGVQD, per germline (reference sequence). For the CDR3, the DNA is TGCGCCAGCAGTGACAGGGGCGAGCAGTACTTC. It is translated as CASSDRGEQYF.

The chain employs TRBV6-5 and TRBJ1-4, with unresolved D. V dropped 7 bases and J dropped 0 bases, with 15 bases sitting between them. CDR1 MNHEY and CDR2 SVGAGI come from the germline V gene. This CDR3 is built from 16 residues. The CDR3 DNA is TGTGCCAGCAAAAAAGCCAATGGAGCAACTAATGAAAAACTGTTTTTT. This codes for CASKKANGATNEKLFF.

V gene TRBV28 combines with J gene TRBJ1-1; D not resolved. Germline CDR1 is MDHEN and CDR2 is SYDVKM. The CDR3 is 16 amino acids. Deletions cut 5 bases from V and 5 bases from J, with 21 bases between. This chain's CDR3 is CASSPRRAGGRTEAFF. The DNA for the CDR3 is TGTGCCAGCAGTCCCCGCCGGGCCGGCGGGAGGACTGAAGCTTTCTTT.

This rearrangement joins TRBV4-1 to TRBJ2-5, with D uncertain. This CDR3 has 13 amino acids. Germline V gene lookup returns CDR1 MGHRA and CDR2 YSYEKL. Deletions cut 4 bases from V and 7 bases from J, with 13 bases between. The CDR3 nucleotides are TGCGCCAGCAGCCTTGCCCTACCAGGGACCCAGTACTTC. Residues: CASSLALPGTQYF.

This clonotype has a count of ten or more. The chain uses TRBV6-2 or TRBV6-3 and TRBJ1-1; the D is unclear. Germline CDR1 MNHEY, CDR2 SVGEGT. V shed 2 bases and J shed 2 bases, with 21 bases lying between them. CDR3 size: 18 residues. The CDR3 here is CASSYTVGLLNPNTEAFF. In nucleotides, the CDR3 is TGTGCCAGCAGTTACACGGTAGGACTACTTAACCCTAACACTGAAGCTTTCTTT.

CDR3 sequence: CASSSLQGRGDTQYF. The CDR3 bases are TGTGCCAGCAGCTCTCTACAGGGGAGAGGAGATACGCAGTATTTT. The chain links TRBV5-4 to TRBJ2-3; TRBD1 matches at 7 bases. The ends lost 3 bases at V and 5 bases at J; junction bases unmatched: 9. CDR3 length: 15 residues. Germline CDR1 and CDR2: SGHNT and YYREEE (reference sequence). The variable domain in full, with the rest retrieved from reference TRBV5-4 and TRBJ2-3, is ETGVTQSPTHLIKTRGQQVTLRCSSQSGHNTVSWYQQALGQGPQFIFQYYREEENGRGNFPPRFSGLQFPNYSSELNVNALELDDSALYLCASSSLQGRGDTQYFGPGTRLTVL.

This clonotype has a count of ten or more. The chain employs TRBV7-8 and TRBJ2-3; 11 bases align to TRBD1. Germline-derived CDR1 and CDR2 are SGHVS and FQNEAQ. CDR3 size: 15 residues. V was pared by 4 bases and J by 6 bases, with 6 bases of the junction left unmatched. The CDR3 DNA reads as TGTGCCAGCAGCTATGGACAGGGGGCTGCCGATACGCAGTATTTT. Its protein is CASSYGQGAADTQYF.

The chain is built from TRBV20-1 and TRBJ1-5, with TRBD1 matching over 10 bases. The V segment lost 5 bases and the J segment 6 bases; nucleotides outside the gene matches: 16. In germline, CDR1 is DFQATT, CDR2 SNEGSKA (reference sequence). The CDR3 totals 17 residues. The CDR3 protein is CSASQPRGTGVAQPQHF. CDR3 nucleotides: TGCAGTGCTTCTCAGCCTCGCGGGACAGGGGTCGCTCAGCCCCAGCATTTT.

This rearrangement joins TRBV10-3 to TRBJ2-5; TRBD1 matches 12 bases. Germline loops: CDR1 ENHRY, CDR2 SYGVKD. The V and J ends lost 6 bases and 3 bases, in that order; junction bases with no gene match: 5. The CDR3 spans 15 residues. This chain's CDR3 is CAISRDRGPKETQYF. CDR3 coding DNA: TGTGCCATCAGCCGGGACAGGGGGCCCAAAGAGACCCAGTACTTC.

Only a few counts were recorded for this clonotype. The genes are TRBV7-9 and TRBJ2-7; D uncertain. With 4 bases removed from V and 0 bases from J, the gap between germline ends came to 10 bases. Germline loops: CDR1 SEHNR, CDR2 FQNEAQ (reference sequence). The CDR3 is 14 amino acids. The CDR3 loop reads CASSSPKSSYEQYF. The CDR3 DNA sequence: TGTGCCAGCAGCTCGCCTAAAAGCTCCTACGAGCAGTACTTC. Combining the CDR3 with reference TRBV7-9 and TRBJ2-7 gives the whole variable domain DTGVSQNPRHKITKRGQNVTFRCDPISEHNRLYWYRQTLGQGPEFLTYFQNEAQLEKSRLLSDRFSAERPKGSFSTLEIQRTEQGDSAMYLCASSSPKSSYEQYFGPGTRLTVT.

This clonotype has at least ten counts. This chain connects TRBV12-3 or TRBV12-4 to TRBJ1-1, with D possibly TRBD1 on 5 matching bases. V lost 4 bases and J lost 8, with 11 bases in between. The CDR3 is 12 residues long. CDR3 protein: CASSSGTPEAFF. In nucleotides, the CDR3 is TGTGCCAGCAGTTCCGGGACGCCGGAAGCTTTCTTT.

This clonotype has a handful of counts. J is TRBJ1-2 and V is TRBV7-2; no firm D call. Trimming left V 1 base short and J 9 bases short, with 3 bases between. The CDR3 consists of 10 residues. Germline assignment: CDR1 SGHTA and CDR2 FQGNSA. The CDR3 DNA reads TGTGCCAGCAGCTTAGTGAGCTACACCTTC. Residues: CASSLVSYTF. The full variable domain, completed using reference TRBV7-2 and TRBJ1-2, is GAGVSQSPSNKVTEKGKDVELRCDPISGHTALYWYRQSLGQGLEFLIYFQGNSAPDKSGLPSDRFSAERTGGSVSTLTIQRTQQEDSAVYLCASSLVSYTFGSGTRLTVV.